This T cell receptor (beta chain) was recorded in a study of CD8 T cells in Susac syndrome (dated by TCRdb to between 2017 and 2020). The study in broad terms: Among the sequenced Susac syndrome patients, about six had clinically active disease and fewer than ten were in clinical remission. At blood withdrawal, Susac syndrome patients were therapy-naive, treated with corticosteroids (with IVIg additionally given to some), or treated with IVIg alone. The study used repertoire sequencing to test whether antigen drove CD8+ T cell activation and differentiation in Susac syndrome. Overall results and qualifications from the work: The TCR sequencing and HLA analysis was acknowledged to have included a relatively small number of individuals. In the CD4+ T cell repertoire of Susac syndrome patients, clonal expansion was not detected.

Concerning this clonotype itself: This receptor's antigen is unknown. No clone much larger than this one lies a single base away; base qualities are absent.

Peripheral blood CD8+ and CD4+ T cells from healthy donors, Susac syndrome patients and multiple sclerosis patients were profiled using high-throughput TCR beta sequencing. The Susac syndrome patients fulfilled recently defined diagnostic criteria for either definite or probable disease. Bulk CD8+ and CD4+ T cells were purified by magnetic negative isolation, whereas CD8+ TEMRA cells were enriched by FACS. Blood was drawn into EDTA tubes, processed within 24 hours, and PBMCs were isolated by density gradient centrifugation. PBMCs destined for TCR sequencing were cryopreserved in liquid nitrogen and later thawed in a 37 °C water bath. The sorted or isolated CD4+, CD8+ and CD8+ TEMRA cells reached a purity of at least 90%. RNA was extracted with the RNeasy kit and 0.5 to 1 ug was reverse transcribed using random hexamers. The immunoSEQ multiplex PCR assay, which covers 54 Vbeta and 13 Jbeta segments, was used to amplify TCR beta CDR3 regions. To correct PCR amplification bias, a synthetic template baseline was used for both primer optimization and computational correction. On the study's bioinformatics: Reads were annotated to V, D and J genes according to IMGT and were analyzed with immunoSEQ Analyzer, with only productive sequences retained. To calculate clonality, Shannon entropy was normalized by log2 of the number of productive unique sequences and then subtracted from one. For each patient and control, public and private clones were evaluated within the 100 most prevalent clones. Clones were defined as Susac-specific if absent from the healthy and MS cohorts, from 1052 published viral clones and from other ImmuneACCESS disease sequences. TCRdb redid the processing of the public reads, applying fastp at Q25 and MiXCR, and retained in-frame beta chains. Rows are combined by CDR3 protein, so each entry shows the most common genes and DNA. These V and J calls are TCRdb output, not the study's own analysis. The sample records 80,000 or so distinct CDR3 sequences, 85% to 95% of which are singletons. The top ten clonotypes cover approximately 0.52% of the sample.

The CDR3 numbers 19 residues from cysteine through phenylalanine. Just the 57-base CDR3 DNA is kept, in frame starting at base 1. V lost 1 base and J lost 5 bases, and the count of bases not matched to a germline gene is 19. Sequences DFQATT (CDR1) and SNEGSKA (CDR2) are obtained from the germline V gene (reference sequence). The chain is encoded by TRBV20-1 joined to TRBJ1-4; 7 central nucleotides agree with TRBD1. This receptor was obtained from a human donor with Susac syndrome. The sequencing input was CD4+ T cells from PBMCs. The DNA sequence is TGCAGTGCTAGAGTTCCGGGACAGATACTCGCACGTCAAAATGAAAAACTGTTTTTT. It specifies CSARVPGQILARQNEKLFF.